The present entry profiles one T cell receptor beta chain with its context. Method: immunoSEQ multiplex PCR; TCRdb's copy keeps in-frame clones and lacks some. The sample has about 140,000 clones, approximately 83% seen once. This specimen belongs to a study of blood T cell repertoires in COVID-19. For the study at large: The United States, Italy and Spain were the sources of the acute and convalescent COVID-19 samples. Nucleic acid was either cDNA or gDNA, and it came from T cells, B-cell-depleted T cells, or PBMCs.

Germline lookup yields CDR1 KGHSH and CDR2 LQKENI. CDR3 length equals 16 residues. With 2 bases clipped from V and 6 bases from J, the junction kept 12 bases outside the gene matches. Material for sequencing was peripheral blood. The V call is TRBV18, the J call TRBJ1-2; TRBD1 agrees at 7 bases. The source is a human donor in a cohort sampled during active COVID-19. The CDR3 sequence is CASSPVSRGRFHGYTF. Written as DNA, the CDR3 is TGTGCCAGCTCACCAGTTAGTAGGGGGCGCTTCCATGGCTACACCTTC. The variable domain in full, with the rest retrieved from reference TRBV18 and TRBJ1-2, is NAGVMQNPRHLVRRRGQEARLRCSPMKGHSHVYWYRQLPEEGLKFMVYLQKENIIDESGMPKERFSAEFPKEGPSILRIQQVVRGDSAAYFCASSPVSRGRFHGYTFGSGTRLTVV.